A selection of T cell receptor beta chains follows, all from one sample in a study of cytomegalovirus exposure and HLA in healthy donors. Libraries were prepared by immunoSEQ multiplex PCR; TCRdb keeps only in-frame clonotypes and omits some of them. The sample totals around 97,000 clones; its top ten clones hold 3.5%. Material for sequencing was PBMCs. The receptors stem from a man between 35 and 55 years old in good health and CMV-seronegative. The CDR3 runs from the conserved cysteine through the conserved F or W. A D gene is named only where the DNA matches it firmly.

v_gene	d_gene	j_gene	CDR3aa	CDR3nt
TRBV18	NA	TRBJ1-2	CASSPREEDGYTF	TGTGCCAGCTCACCAAGGGAGGAGGATGGCTACACCTTC
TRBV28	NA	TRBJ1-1	CASSPTDTLNTEAFF	TGTGCCAGCAGTCCAACGGACACGTTGAACACTGAAGCTTTCTTT
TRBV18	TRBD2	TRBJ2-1	CASSPRPGTSGNNEQFF	TGTGCCAGCTCACCCCGTCCCGGGACTAGCGGAAACAATGAGCAGTTCTTC
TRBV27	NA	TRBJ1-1	CASSFGRRDTEAFF	TGTGCCAGCAGTTTTGGTCGCAGGGACACTGAAGCTTTCTTT
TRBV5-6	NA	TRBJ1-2	CASSAAGASGGYTF	TGTGCCAGCAGCGCGGCGGGGGCATCAGGTGGCTACACCTTC
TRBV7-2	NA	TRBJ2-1	CASSLAGARRNEQFF	TGTGCCAGCAGCTTAGCGGGGGCTCGACGCAATGAGCAGTTCTTC
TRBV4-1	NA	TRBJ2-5	CASSPQGPGGLGQETQYF	TGCGCCAGCAGCCCGCAGGGCCCCGGGGGATTGGGACAAGAGACCCAGTACTTC
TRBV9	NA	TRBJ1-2	CASSEGRQAYGYTF	TGTGCCAGCAGCGAGGGCCGACAGGCCTATGGCTACACCTTC
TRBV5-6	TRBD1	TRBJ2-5	CASSLLQGQETQYF	TGTGCCAGCAGCTTGTTACAGGGGCAAGAGACCCAGTACTTC
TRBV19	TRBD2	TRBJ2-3	CASSISGLAPDTQYF	TGTGCCAGTAGTATCTCGGGACTAGCCCCAGATACGCAGTATTTT
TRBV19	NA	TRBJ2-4	CASSIGVREFKNIQYF	TGTGCCAGTAGTATAGGGGTTCGGGAGTTCAAAAACATTCAGTACTTC
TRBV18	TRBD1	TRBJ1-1	CASSPQGTGDGTEAFF	TGTGCCAGCTCACCACAGGGGACAGGGGACGGCACTGAAGCTTTCTTT
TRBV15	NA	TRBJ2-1	CATSRDWAVQGNEQFF	TGTGCCACCAGCAGAGATTGGGCAGTCCAAGGCAATGAGCAGTTCTTC
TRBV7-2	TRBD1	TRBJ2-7	CASTPGQGYEQYF	TGTGCCAGCACTCCGGGACAGGGATACGAGCAGTACTTC
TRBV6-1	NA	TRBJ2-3	CASSESSGRSTDTQYF	TGTGCCAGCAGTGAAAGTTCCGGGAGAAGCACAGATACGCAGTATTTT
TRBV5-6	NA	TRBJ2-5	CASSLRLASHGETQYF	TGTGCCAGCAGCTTGAGGCTAGCAAGTCACGGAGAGACCCAGTACTTC